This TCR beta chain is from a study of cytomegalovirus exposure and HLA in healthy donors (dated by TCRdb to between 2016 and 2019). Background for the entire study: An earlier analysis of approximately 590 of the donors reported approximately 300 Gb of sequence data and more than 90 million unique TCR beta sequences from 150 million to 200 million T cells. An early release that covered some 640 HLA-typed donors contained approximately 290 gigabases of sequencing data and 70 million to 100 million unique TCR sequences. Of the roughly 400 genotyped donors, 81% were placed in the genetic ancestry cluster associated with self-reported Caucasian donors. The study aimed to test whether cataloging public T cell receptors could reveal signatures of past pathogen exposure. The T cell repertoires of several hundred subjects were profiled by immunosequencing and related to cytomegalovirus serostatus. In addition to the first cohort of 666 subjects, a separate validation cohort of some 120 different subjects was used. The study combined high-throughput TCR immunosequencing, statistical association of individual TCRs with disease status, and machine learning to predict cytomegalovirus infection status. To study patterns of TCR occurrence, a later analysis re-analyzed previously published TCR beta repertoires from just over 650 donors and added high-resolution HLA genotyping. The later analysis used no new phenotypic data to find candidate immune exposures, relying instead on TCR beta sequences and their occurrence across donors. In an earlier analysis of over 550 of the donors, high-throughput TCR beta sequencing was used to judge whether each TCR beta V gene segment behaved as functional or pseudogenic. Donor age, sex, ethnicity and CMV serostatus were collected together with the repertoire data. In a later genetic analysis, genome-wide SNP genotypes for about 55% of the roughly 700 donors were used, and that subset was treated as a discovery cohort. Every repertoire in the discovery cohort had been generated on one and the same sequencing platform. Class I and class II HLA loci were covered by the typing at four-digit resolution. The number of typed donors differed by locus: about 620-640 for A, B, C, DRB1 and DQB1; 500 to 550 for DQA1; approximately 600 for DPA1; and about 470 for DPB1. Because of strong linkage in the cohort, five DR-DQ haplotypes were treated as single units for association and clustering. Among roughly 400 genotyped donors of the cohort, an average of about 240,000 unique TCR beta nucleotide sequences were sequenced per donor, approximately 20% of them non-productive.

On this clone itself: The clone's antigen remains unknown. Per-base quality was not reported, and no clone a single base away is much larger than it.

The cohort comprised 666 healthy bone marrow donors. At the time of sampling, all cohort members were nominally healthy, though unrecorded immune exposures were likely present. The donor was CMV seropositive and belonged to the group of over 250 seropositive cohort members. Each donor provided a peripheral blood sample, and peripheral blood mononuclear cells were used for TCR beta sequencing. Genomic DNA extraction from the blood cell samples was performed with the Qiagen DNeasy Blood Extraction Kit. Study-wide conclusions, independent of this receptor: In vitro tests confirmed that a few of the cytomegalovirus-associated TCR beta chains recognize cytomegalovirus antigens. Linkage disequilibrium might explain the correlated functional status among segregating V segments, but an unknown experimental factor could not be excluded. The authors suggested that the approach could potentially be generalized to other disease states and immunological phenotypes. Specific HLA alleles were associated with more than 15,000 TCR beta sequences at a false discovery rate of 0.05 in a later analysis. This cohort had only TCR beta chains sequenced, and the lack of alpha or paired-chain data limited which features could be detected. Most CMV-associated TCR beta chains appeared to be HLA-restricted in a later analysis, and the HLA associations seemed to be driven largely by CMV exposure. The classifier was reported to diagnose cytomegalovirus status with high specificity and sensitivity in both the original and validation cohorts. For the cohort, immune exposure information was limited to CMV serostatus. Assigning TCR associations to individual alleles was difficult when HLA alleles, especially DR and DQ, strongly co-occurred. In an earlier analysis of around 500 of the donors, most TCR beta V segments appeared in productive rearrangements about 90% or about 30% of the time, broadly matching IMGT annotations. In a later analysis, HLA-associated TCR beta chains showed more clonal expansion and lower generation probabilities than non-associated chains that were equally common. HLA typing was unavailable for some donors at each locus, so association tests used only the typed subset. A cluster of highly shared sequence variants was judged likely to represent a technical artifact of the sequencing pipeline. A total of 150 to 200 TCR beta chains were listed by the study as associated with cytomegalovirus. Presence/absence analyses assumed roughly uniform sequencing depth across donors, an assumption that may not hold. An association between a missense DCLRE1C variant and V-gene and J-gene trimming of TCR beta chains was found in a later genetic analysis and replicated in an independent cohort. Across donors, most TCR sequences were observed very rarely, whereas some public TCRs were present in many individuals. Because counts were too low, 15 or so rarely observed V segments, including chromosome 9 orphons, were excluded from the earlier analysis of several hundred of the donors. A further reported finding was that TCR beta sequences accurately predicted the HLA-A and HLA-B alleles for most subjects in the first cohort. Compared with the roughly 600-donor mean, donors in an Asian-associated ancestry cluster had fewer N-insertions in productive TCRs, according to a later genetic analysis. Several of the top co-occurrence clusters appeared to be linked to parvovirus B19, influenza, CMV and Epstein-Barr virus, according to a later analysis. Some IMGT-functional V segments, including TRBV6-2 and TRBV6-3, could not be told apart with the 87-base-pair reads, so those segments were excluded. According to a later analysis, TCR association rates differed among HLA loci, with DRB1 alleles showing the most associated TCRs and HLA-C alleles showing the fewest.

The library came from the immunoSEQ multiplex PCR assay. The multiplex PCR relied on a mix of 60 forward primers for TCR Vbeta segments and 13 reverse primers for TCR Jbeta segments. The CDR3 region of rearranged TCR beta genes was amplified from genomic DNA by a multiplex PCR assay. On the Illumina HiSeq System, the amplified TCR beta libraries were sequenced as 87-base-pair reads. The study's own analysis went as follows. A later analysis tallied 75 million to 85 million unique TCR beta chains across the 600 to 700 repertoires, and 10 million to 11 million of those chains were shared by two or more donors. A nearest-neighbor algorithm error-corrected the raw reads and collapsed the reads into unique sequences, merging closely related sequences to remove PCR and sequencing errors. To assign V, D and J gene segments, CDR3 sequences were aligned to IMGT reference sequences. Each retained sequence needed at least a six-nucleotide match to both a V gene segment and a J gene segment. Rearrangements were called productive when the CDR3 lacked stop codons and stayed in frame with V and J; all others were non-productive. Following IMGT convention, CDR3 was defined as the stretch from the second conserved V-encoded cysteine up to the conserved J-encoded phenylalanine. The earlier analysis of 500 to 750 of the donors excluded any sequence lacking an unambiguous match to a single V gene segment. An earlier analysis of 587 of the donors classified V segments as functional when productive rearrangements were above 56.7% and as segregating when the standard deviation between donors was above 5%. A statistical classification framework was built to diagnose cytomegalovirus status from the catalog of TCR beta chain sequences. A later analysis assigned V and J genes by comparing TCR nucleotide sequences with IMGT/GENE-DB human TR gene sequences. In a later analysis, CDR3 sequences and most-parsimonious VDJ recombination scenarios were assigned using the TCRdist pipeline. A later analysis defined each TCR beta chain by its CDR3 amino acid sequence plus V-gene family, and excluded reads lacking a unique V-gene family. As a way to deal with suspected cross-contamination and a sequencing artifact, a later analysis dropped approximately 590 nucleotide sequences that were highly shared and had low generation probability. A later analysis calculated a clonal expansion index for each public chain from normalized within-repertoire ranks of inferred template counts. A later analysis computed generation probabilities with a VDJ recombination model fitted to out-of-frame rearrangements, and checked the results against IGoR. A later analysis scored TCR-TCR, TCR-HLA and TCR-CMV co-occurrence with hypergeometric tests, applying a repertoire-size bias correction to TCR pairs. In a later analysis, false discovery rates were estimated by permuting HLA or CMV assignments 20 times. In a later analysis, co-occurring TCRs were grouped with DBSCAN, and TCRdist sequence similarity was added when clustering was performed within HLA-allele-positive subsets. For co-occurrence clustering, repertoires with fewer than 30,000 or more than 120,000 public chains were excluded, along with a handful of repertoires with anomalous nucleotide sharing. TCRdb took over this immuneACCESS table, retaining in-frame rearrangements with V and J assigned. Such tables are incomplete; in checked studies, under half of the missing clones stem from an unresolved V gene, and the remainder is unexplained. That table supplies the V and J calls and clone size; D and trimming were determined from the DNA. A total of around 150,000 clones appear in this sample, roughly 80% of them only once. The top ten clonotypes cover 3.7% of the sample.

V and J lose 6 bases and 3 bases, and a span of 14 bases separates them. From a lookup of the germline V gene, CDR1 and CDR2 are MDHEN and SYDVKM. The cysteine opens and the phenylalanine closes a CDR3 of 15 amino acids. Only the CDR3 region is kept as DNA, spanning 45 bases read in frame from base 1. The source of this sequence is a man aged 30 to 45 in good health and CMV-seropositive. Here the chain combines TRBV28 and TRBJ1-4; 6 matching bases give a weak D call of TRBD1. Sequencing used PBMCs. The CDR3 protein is CASSERKGANEKLFF. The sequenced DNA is TGTGCCAGCAGCGAACGAAAGGGGGCTAATGAAAAACTGTTTTTT.